This T cell receptor (beta chain) was captured by sequencing in a study of T cell repertoires in cytomegalovirus infection. There are many counts of this clonotype. The antigen is not known. V shed 5 bases and J shed 0 bases, with 22 bases lying between them. This CDR3 contains 18 residues. From the reads, TCRdb called clonotypes with MiXCR, one entry per CDR3 protein. Among around 800,000 distinct CDR3 sequences, about 31% were seen once, and the ten largest hold roughly 12%. The specimen was cultured CD8+ T cells from PBMCs, collected from culture after CMV antigen stimulation. The receptor was derived from a human donor in good health (CMV status not recorded). Some clones in this sample may be carry-over from other donors' samples. The chain employs TRBV12-3 or TRBV12-4 and TRBJ1-1; D is unclear. The CDR3, as DNA: TGTGCCAGCAGTCCGGGAGAGACTATTCTTAGCATGAACACTGAAGCTTTCTTT. Its protein product is CASSPGETILSMNTEAFF.